Sequencing of this T cell receptor (beta chain) was carried out in a study of blood T cells in healthy people across ages (dated by TCRdb to between 2015 and 2017). For the study in its entirety: In model experiments, roughly one uniquely barcoded TCR beta cDNA molecule per two T cells was captured by template switching. Age-related changes in TCR beta repertoire diversity were measured in the study by deep sequencing normalized with unique cDNA molecular identifiers. Four age groups were formed from the donors: young (average 16 years), middle-aged (just under 40), aged (about 62) and long-lived (82). Donors of different ages were randomly distributed across sequencing lanes to avoid experimental bias. For two donors (one aged 18 to 29 and one aged 80 or older), the study analyzed two additional independent replicas of 1 million unique cDNA reads from the same blood draw. What the study reported, not specific to this receptor: Bulk unsorted PBMC profiling prevented conclusive comparison of naive and antigen-experienced compartments. As age increased, observed TCR beta diversity per million T cells dropped in a roughly linear way, and a significant reduction was already evident by age 40. Donor CMV infection status was unknown, potentially confounding age-related changes in expanded clonotypes. Compared with the aged group, the long-lived group had more naive CD4+ T cells, fewer expanded clones and increased TCR diversity, suggesting age selection. There was a strong correlation between observed TCR beta diversity and the percentage of naive T cells measured by flow cytometry. Estimates of total diversity from one million sequenced T cells were regarded as lower bounds and underestimates.

To prepare the library, 5' RACE was applied. Sequencing was performed on an Illumina HiSeq 2500. The second PCR ran for about 6 to 11 cycles and used a J-beta primer mix along with a sample-barcoded 5' primer. A unique molecular identifier was introduced onto each TCR beta cDNA molecule by a template-switch 5' adaptor carrying 12 random nucleotides. Each sample yielded at least 2.5 million CDR3-containing paired-end reads. The Mint cDNA synthesis kit, primed by a TRBC-specific oligonucleotide, was used to synthesize first-strand cDNA from all RNA. Following uracil-DNA glycosylase treatment, all cDNA underwent a first 18-cycle PCR with the universal primers M1SS and BC2_uni_R. Under the source paper's analysis protocol: Normalization of each sample was performed by random selection of 1 million high-quality reads, each carrying a distinct molecular identifier. Reads sharing molecular identifiers were discarded rather than binned into consensus sequences. CDR3 identification, clonotype clustering and error correction used MiTCR with a Q25 quality threshold and the strictest error-elimination algorithm. A nonparametric unseen species model using Euler transformation provided a lower-bound estimate of total TCR beta diversity. TCRdb applied fastp at Q25 and MiXCR to the public reads, then kept only in-frame beta chains. When rows share a CDR3 protein, they turn into one entry using the most common DNA and genes. The V and J calls were not made by the authors but by TCRdb's processing. In all, the sample holds around 800,000 distinct CDR3 sequences, and approximately 53% of those were seen once. The top ten clonotypes cover about 42% of the sample.

For this clonotype: The specificity of this receptor is unknown. Base qualities are not at hand, and no much larger clone is one base apart.

The germline V gene encodes CDR1 MNHEY and CDR2 SVGAGI. The CDR3, cysteine through phenylalanine, is 14 amino acids long. Only CDR3 DNA remains: 42 bases, in frame from the first base. V drops 7 bases and J drops 0 bases, leaving 9 bases in between. Donors were under 40 systemically healthy Caucasian individuals from Russia aged 6 to 90 years. About 9.6 milliliters of peripheral blood were collected from each donor into EDTA-treated Vacutainer tubes. Ficoll-Paque density-gradient centrifugation was used to isolate PBMCs, with at least 6.5 million per sample. Total RNA, at least 6 micrograms per sample, was extracted from PBMCs with Trizol reagent. The percentages of naive CD45RAhigh/CD27high T cells were determined by flow cytometry on a PBMC aliquot from every donor.

The source of this sequence is a man older than 75 in good health. The sequence joins TRBV6-5 to TRBJ1-4; no D gene call is confident. The specimen sequenced was blood. The DNA reads TGTGCCAGCAAGGAGGCCCCAACTAATGAAAAACTGTTTTTT. Its protein product is CASKEAPTNEKLFF.